This TCR beta chain was observed in a study of regulatory T cells in long-lasting Graves disease (dated by TCRdb to the early 2020s). With respect to the entire study: In the newly diagnosed Graves' disease group, patients had been taking antithyroid drugs for less than 3 months. Persistent Graves' disease patients were compared with newly diagnosed Graves' disease patients by peripheral blood TCR sequencing and RNA sequencing. The study was conducted in China and was registered as a clinical trial. A total of around 35 samples were covered by TCR sequencing, comprising approximately 13 persistent and approximately 20 newly diagnosed Graves' disease patients.

This specimen's time point label, per the study, means: newly diagnosed GD, antithyroid drugs for less than 3 months. For both TCR sequencing and RNA sequencing, RNA was extracted from PBMCs using TRIzol. The diagnosis of Graves' disease followed American Thyroid Association guidelines. Patients were recruited from an endocrinology department in Xi'an, China. Each patient gave around 9 milliliters of peripheral blood, collected in an EDTA anticoagulant tube. Ficoll Paque Plus density gradient separation was used to isolate PBMCs, and no additional T cell sorting was done. An Agilent 2100 Bioanalyzer and agarose gel were used to check RNA quality, and a NanoDrop 2000 was used to measure RNA concentration. This clonotype showed up many times. It has no known antigen specificity. No much larger clonotype is one base removed from it; base qualities were not supplied. The cysteine opens and the phenylalanine closes a CDR3 of 17 amino acids. Just CDR3 DNA is preserved here, 51 bases in frame from base 1. Relative to germline, V is missing 3 bases and J is missing 2 bases, with 13 bases of the junction outside any gene match. Per the germline V gene, KGHSH is the CDR1 and LQKENI is the CDR2.

Receptors were amplified or captured by multiplex PCR. Sequenced using an Illumina HiSeq 4000. To build TCR beta libraries, CDR3 regions were amplified by Arm-PCR using iRepertoire HTBI primers. Before sequencing, the PCR products went through gel purification. Per the original workflow: Across samples, 60 to 70 TRBV and roughly 15 TRBJ segments were identified and used for gene usage analysis of CDR3 amino acid clonotypes. COPE and FqMerger were used to merge the filtered high-quality paired reads into contigs. BLAST was used to align contigs to the IMGT TRBV, TRBD and TRBJ reference genes, and CDR3 was defined following IMGT. Any clonotype with a frequency above 0.1% was classified as a highly expanded clone. Shannon entropy was used to measure repertoire diversity, and the Gini coefficient was used to measure V-J evenness. Public clonotypes were defined as clonotypes shared by more than one individual. TCRdb redid the processing of the public reads, applying fastp at Q25 and MiXCR, and retained in-frame beta chains. Every distinct CDR3 protein forms one entry, paired with its most common genes and DNA. In this record, the V and J calls reflect TCRdb's handling and not the investigators' own analysis. Present in this sample are some 410,000 distinct CDR3 sequences, about 15% of which were seen just once. The ten biggest clones cover 9.5% to 12% of the sample.

General study outcomes and caveats: Only peripheral blood was studied, because thyroid tissue, the primary lesion, was inaccessible. Only the TCR beta chain was sequenced and analyzed. Lower TCR Shannon entropy and fewer highly expanded clones were observed in persistent Graves' disease patients than in newly diagnosed patients, which suggested clonal expansion. More public clonotypes were shared among persistent patients (under 3,000) than among newly diagnosed patients (roughly 1,000). Preferential use of TRBV28, TRBJ1-2 and TRBJ2-5 was observed in persistent disease, whereas TRBV20-1 and TRBJ2-1 were favored in newly diagnosed disease. As a limitation, the authors acknowledged that the small sample size may reduce accuracy.

These data were also reused for a study on T cells in Graves' hyperthyroidism and ophthalmopathy. In that second paper, the authors write: A patient counted as having stable Graves' hyperthyroidism if no progression to ophthalmopathy occurred over 18 months of follow-up. Hyperthyroidism patients were newly diagnosed, had a disease duration of under 2 months, and were aged 18 to 65 years. Patients with uncontrolled infections, other autoimmune diseases, pregnancy or lactation were excluded. Diagnoses were established on the basis of clinical symptoms, serum thyroxine and TRAb, thyroid ultrasound, and orbital computed tomography. The TCR CDR3 was subjected to a first round of RT-PCR using the HTBI primer set and the Qiagen OneStep RT-PCR kit. Most expanded thyroid clonotypes (frequency above 0.001) were also found in blood, which suggests that blood repertoires may mirror thyroid immune responses. A 13 V-J signature model separated ophthalmopathy from stable hyperthyroidism, with approximately 86% sensitivity and approximately 81% specificity in cross-validation and 80%/75% in testing. In validation, the model predicted progression to ophthalmopathy with approximately 71% sensitivity and roughly 75% specificity, a median of 6.5 months before onset. A discovery cohort of roughly 100 patients, about 40 with Graves' ophthalmopathy and 57 with stable Graves' hyperthyroidism, was used to find distinguishing TCR V-J signatures. Prospective prediction of ophthalmopathy was tested in an independent validation cohort of some 20 hyperthyroidism patients and some 17 patients who later progressed to ophthalmopathy. For training and testing, the approximately 92 patients in the discovery cohort were randomly divided in a 7:3 ratio. In several Graves' hyperthyroidism patients, the study also compared T-cell repertoires from thyroid tissue with T-cell repertoires from blood. Once sampling was done, hyperthyroidism patients were given methimazole at a starting dose of 30 mg daily, whereas ophthalmopathy patients were given high-dose intravenous methylprednisolone. A second multiplex PCR round built the libraries, followed by size selection and purification. Sequencing of the libraries was done on an Illumina HiSeq2000 using paired-end 100 bp reads. SOAPnuke was used to process the raw data, removing reads that contained adapters or uncalled bases, had a mean Phred below 15, or lacked an exact match to the constant primer or identifier. High-quality paired reads were merged with COPE v1.2.5, and unique nucleotide sequences were defined as clonotypes. Clonotypes were aligned to IMGT TRBV, TRBD and TRBJ reference segments using MiTCR v1.1. Only V-J combinations with frequency above 0.0001, covering roughly 99% of repertoires, were analysed. A TCS score was defined as the ratio of F50 (clonal expansion) to E x V (chaos), with BLOSUM62-based TCRdist applied between CDR3 peptides within each V-J. Welch's t-statistics and random forest reduced around 550 V-J features to fewer than 15, which were used in a naive Bayes classifier (R e1071). No statistical method was used to set the sample size in advance, and investigators knew the group allocation. According to the paper, TCR Vbeta CDR3 sequencing was carried out on some 140 peripheral blood samples, which came from approximately 43 ophthalmopathy, under 80 hyperthyroidism and some 17 progressor patients.

The chain uses TRBV18 and TRBJ2-7, with TRBD2 identical over 7 junction bases. This receptor was identified in a woman in her twenties or thirties with Graves disease. Donor details come from another sample of the same person, matched by shared clones. The sequenced sample was peripheral blood mononuclear cells (PBMCs), obtained at new diagnosis, from a patient treated with antithyroid drugs. The sequenced DNA is TGTGCCAGCTCACCGACGCCGGCGGGAGTCGCTGCCTACGAGCAGTACTTC. Protein translation: CASSPTPAGVAAYEQYF.